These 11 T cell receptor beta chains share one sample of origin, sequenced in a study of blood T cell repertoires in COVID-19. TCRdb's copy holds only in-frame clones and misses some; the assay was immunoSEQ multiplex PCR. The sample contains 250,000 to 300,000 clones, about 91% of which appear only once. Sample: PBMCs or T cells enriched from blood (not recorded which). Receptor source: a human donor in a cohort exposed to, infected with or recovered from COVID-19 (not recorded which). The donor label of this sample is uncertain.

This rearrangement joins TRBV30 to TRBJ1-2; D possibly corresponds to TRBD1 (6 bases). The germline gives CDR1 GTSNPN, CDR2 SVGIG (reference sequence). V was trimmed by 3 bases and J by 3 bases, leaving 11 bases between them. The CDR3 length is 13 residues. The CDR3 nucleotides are TGTGCCTGGAGGCGGACAGCGGACTATGGCTACACCTTC. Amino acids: CAWRRTADYGYTF.

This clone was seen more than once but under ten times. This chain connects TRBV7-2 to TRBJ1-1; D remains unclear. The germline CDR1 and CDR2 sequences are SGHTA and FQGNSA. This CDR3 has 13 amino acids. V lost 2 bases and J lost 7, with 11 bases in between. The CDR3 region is CASSLNTDYEAFF. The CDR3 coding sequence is TGTGCCAGCAGCTTAAATACAGACTATGAAGCTTTCTTT.

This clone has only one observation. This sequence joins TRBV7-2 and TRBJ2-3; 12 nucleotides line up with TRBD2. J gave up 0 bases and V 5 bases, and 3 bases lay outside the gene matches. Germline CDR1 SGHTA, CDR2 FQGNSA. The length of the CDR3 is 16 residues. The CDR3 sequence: CASSRLAGGSTDTQYF. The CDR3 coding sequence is TGTGCCAGCAGCCGTCTAGCGGGGGGGAGCACAGATACGCAGTATTTT.

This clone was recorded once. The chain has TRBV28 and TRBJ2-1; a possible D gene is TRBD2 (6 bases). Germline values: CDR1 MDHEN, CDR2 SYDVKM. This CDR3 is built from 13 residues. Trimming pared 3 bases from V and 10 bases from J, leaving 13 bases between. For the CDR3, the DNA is TGTGCCAGCAGTTTGGGGGGTTTTGGGGAGCAGTTCTTC. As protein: CASSLGGFGEQFF.

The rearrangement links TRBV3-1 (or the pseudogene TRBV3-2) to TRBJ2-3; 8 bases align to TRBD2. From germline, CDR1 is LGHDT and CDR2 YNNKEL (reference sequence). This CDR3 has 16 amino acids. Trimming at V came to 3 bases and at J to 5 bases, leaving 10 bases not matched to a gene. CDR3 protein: CASSQGSGGPGDTQYF. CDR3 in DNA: TGTGCCAGCAGCCAGGGATCGGGGGGGCCGGGAGATACGCAGTATTTT.

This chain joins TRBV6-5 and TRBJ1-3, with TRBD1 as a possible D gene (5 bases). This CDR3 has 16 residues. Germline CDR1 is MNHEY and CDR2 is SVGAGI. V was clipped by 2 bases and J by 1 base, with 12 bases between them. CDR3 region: CASSYGWGASGNTIYF. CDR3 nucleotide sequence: TGTGCCAGCAGTTACGGGTGGGGCGCATCTGGAAACACCATATATTTT.

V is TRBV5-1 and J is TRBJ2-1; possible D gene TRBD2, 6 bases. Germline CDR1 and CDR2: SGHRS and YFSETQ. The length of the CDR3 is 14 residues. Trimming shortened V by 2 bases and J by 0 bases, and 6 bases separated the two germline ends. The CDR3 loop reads CASSFGGSYNEQFF. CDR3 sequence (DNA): TGCGCCAGCAGCTTCGGGGGCTCCTACAATGAGCAGTTCTTC.

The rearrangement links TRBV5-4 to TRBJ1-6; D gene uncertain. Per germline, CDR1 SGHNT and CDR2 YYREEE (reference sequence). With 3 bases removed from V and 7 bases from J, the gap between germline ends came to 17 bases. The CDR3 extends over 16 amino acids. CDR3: CASSSPGLSTNSPLHF. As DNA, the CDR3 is TGTGCCAGCAGCTCCCCTGGGCTATCTACGAATTCACCCCTCCACTTT.

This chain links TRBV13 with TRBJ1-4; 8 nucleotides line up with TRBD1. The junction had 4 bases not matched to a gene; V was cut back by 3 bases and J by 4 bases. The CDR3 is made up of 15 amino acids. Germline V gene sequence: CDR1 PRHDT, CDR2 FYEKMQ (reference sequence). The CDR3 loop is CASSLARGLNEKLFF. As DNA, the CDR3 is TGTGCCAGCAGCTTGGCCAGGGGGCTTAATGAAAAACTGTTTTTT.

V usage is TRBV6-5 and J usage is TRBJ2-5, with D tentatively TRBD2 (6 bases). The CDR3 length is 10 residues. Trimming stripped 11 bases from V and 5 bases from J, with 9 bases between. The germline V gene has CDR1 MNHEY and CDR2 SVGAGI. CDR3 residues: CAGGRETQYF. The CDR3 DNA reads TGTGCCGGAGGGAGGGAGACCCAGTACTTC.

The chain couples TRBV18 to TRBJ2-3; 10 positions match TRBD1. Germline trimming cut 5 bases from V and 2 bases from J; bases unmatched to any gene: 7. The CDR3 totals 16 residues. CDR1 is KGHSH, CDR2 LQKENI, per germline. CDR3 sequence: CASSSRTGGLTDTQYF. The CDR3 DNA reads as TGTGCCAGCTCATCCAGGACAGGGGGGCTCACAGATACGCAGTATTTT.